Only a few counts were recorded for the clone carrying this T cell receptor beta chain. The data stem from a study of T cell repertoires in aging, cancer and after chemotherapy. Amplification of TCR beta used genomic DNA extracted from peripheral blood. A mixed TRB-A/B primer pool amplified rearranged TRB by multiplex touch-down PCR. TCRdb ran MiXCR on the multiplex PCR reads and lists one entry per CDR3 protein. The sample yields 8,700 or so distinct CDR3 sequences, less than 25% seen once. The origin of this receptor is a human donor in good health. The material sequenced was blood.

The chain's CDR3 is CASRLGISTGELFF. CDR3 DNA sequence: TGTGCCAGTAGGTTGGGGATATCTACCGGGGAGCTGTTTTTT. The chain joins TRBV19 to TRBJ2-2; D not resolved. Germline V CDR1 and CDR2: LNHDA, SQIVND (reference sequence). Trimming cost V 6 bases and J 5 bases, with 13 bases left between them. The CDR3 totals 14 residues.